This record looks at one T cell receptor beta chain sequence and its context. Its cognate antigen is unknown. The data are from a study of early stage breast cancer tumors. Study-wide findings and caveats: Unsorted bulk genomic DNA sequencing lacked pairing and functional marker data.

J was trimmed by 5 bases and V by 1 base; bases with no gene match: 14. The germline V gene encodes CDR1 SGHRS and CDR2 YFSETQ. The CDR3 contains 17 residues. Here immunoSEQ multiplex PCR was the method, and the copy in TCRdb shows in-frame clones only, minus some. The repertoire has tens of thousands of clones, approximately 70% of them found once; the top ten carry about 4.5%. The rearrangement uses TRBV5-1 and TRBJ1-2, with 7 bases identical to TRBD1. The clonotype was recovered from a person aged 40-50 years with breast cancer. The source material was blood. In DNA, the CDR3 is TGCGCCAGCAGCTTGTCCCAAGGTTCCGGGACAGATTATGGCTACACCTTC. Protein product: CASSLSQGSGTDYGYTF. Based on the CDR3 plus reference TRBV5-1 and TRBJ1-2, the full variable domain is KAGVTQTPRYLIKTRGQQVTLSCSPISGHRSVSWYQQTPGQGLQFLFEYFSETQRNKGNFPGRFSGRQFSNSRSEMNVSTLELGDSALYLCASSLSQGSGTDYGYTFGSGTRLTVV.